A selection of T cell receptor beta chains follows, all from one sample in a study of cytomegalovirus exposure and HLA in healthy donors. The data were produced by immunoSEQ multiplex PCR, yet TCRdb's version contains in-frame clones alone and is incomplete. The table records under 150,000 clones, approximately 80% of them present only once. The source material was PBMCs. All receptors derive from a woman in her thirties or forties in good health and CMV-seropositive. CDR3s include the opening cysteine and the closing phenylalanine or tryptophan. Fields, in order: clone size, J gene, D gene, V gene, CDR3 protein, CDR3 DNA. The D gene is left open where the match is weak. Not every row has a clone size; where given, it reads once, few, many or a size class.

>-|TRBJ1-2|TRBD1|TRBV28
CASSPGQDDYGYTF
TGTGCCAGCAGTCCTGGACAGGATGACTATGGCTACACCTTC
>-|TRBJ1-4|-|TRBV6-1
CASSASQGSAEKLFF
TGTGCCAGCAGTGCCTCTCAGGGGTCGGCTGAAAAACTGTTTTTT
>-|TRBJ2-7|-|TRBV10-3
CAISEGGGNYEQYF
TGTGCCATCAGCGAGGGAGGCGGGAACTACGAGCAGTACTTC
>-|TRBJ2-5|-|TRBV6-1
CASKFGHQETQYF
TGTGCCAGCAAATTCGGACATCAAGAGACCCAGTACTTC
>-|TRBJ2-7|-|TRBV20-1
CSAETRSEQYF
TGCAGTGCCGAAACTAGATCCGAGCAGTACTTC
>-|TRBJ2-6|-|TRBV4-2
CASSQDPIAGANVLTF
TGTGCCAGCAGCCAAGATCCGATAGCCGGGGCCAACGTCCTGACTTTC
>-|TRBJ2-7|-|TRBV19
CASSIDTETEQYF
TGTGCCAGTAGTATAGATACGGAGACCGAGCAGTACTTC
>-|TRBJ1-1|-|TRBV5-1
CASSSNTGNTEAFF
TGCGCCAGCAGCTCGAATACAGGGAACACTGAAGCTTTCTTT
>-|TRBJ2-3|-|TRBV15
CATRASGGDTQYF
TGTGCCACCAGGGCCTCCGGGGGAGATACGCAGTATTTT
>-|TRBJ2-6|TRBD1|TRBV7-9
CSSSLGGSSGANVLTF
TGTTCCAGCAGCTTAGGGGGCAGCTCTGGGGCCAACGTCCTGACTTTC
>-|TRBJ2-5|-|TRBV9
CASSVGHRVSETQYF
TGTGCCAGCAGCGTAGGGCACAGGGTTTCGGAGACCCAGTACTTC
>-|TRBJ2-1|TRBD1|TRBV7-3
CASSLRPTGWDEQFF
TGTGCCAGCAGCCTAAGGCCGACAGGGTGGGACGAGCAGTTCTTC
>-|TRBJ2-1|TRBD2|TRBV7-9
CASSSGLAGTEQFF
TGTGCCAGCAGCTCTGGACTAGCGGGGACTGAGCAGTTCTTC
>-|TRBJ2-7|TRBD1|TRBV2
CASRIQGSHEQYF
TGTGCCAGCAGAATACAGGGGTCCCACGAGCAGTACTTC
>-|TRBJ2-1|TRBD2|TRBV5-5
CASSQRDAYNEQFF
TGTGCCAGCTCCCAGCGGGATGCCTACAATGAGCAGTTCTTC
>-|TRBJ1-1|-|TRBV29-1
CSVPGRRTGPEAFF
TGCAGCGTTCCCGGCCGGAGGACTGGGCCTGAAGCTTTCTTT
>few|TRBJ2-3|TRBD1|TRBV19
CASSIGDRVSTDTQYF
TGTGCCAGTAGTATTGGTGACAGGGTAAGCACAGATACGCAGTATTTT
>-|TRBJ2-6|-|TRBV7-9
CASSGPTRAGANVLTF
TGTGCCAGCAGCGGGCCGACTAGGGCTGGGGCCAACGTCCTGACTTTC
>-|TRBJ1-4|-|TRBV18
CASSPLGTRGEKLFF
TGTGCCAGCTCACCCCTGGGGACTAGGGGCGAAAAACTGTTTTTT
>-|TRBJ2-4|TRBD1|TRBV28
CASRQGFPPLAKNIQYF
TGTGCCAGTCGACAGGGATTTCCGCCCTTAGCCAAAAACATTCAGTACTTC